The 23 T cell receptor beta chains reported below all come from one sample, sequenced in a study of blood T cell repertoires in COVID-19. Here immunoSEQ multiplex PCR was the method, and the copy in TCRdb shows in-frame clones only, minus some. The repertoire holds 50,000 to 70,000 clones, with around 87% as singletons. The sequencing input was peripheral blood. These receptors originate from a man aged 55 to 69 with active or convalescent COVID-19.

V is TRBV25-1 and J is TRBJ1-6, with 9 bases lining up with TRBD1. There are 16 residues in the CDR3. Germline V gene lookup returns CDR1 MGHDK and CDR2 SYGVNS. The junction had 8 bases not matched to a gene; V was cut back by 4 bases and J by 7 bases. The CDR3 region is CASSVSGTGRNSPLHF. CDR3 sequence (DNA): TGTGCCAGCAGTGTCTCCGGGACAGGGAGGAATTCACCCCTCCACTTT.

The count of this clone is one. This rearrangement joins TRBV16 to TRBJ1-6; D perhaps matches TRBD1 (5 bases). Deletions cut 3 bases from V and 0 bases from J, with 9 bases between. Germline V gives CDR1 KGHSY, CDR2 FQNENV. The CDR3 runs 16 residues. CDR3 sequence reads: CASSQRQSSYNSPLHF. For the CDR3, the DNA is TGTGCCAGCAGCCAGAGACAGAGCTCCTATAATTCACCCCTCCACTTT.

This chain uses TRBV6-4 with TRBJ2-3; D call uncertain. This CDR3 comprises 13 residues. CDR1 is MRHNA and CDR2 is SNTAGT in the germline V gene. Trimming took 3 bases from V and 2 from J, leaving 6 bases between them. The DNA for the CDR3 is TGTGCCAGCAGTGAACAATCCACAGATACGCAGTATTTT. Its protein is CASSEQSTDTQYF.

The V and J genes are TRBV5-1 and TRBJ2-7; TRBD1 matches 8 bases. This CDR3 region has 14 residues. V shed 5 bases, J shed 2 bases, and the junction held 6 bases outside the gene matches. The germline CDR1 and CDR2 sequences are SGHRS and YFSETQ. For the CDR3, the DNA is TGCGCCAGCAGTTCCGGGACAGGAGCCTACGAGCAGTACTTC. This encodes CASSSGTGAYEQYF.

The rearrangement links TRBV7-7 to TRBJ2-7; 7 nucleotides line up with TRBD1. This CDR3 is 15 amino acids long. Germline values: CDR1 SSHAT, CDR2 FNYEAQ (reference sequence). J gave up 2 bases and V 0 bases, and 4 bases lay outside the gene matches. CDR3 sequence: CASSLAPGQPYEQYF. The CDR3 coding sequence is TGTGCCAGCAGCTTAGCGCCGGGACAGCCCTACGAGCAGTACTTC.

The rearrangement links TRBV29-1 to TRBJ2-7; tentatively, D is TRBD2 (7 bases). Trimming pared 7 bases from V and 5 bases from J, leaving 12 bases between. Germline V CDR1 and CDR2: SQVTM, ANQGSEA. The length of the CDR3 is 11 residues. For the CDR3, the DNA is TGCAGCGGTCGGGGGGCTGACGAGCAGTACTTC. Protein product: CSGRGADEQYF.

This clone was seen just once. The chain carries TRBV25-1 and TRBJ2-5; 9 bases align to TRBD1. Germline CDR1 reads MGHDK; CDR2 reads SYGVNS. The ends lost 1 base at V and 2 bases at J; junction bases unmatched: 2. The CDR3 covers 15 residues. CDR3 bases: TGTGCCAGCAGTGAATCGGGGACAGGGCAAGAGACCCAGTACTTC. This sequence encodes CASSESGTGQETQYF.

Worth noting for this clone: The same CDR3 also results from other DNA sequences found in this sample. The chain links TRBV6-5 to TRBJ1-1; tentative D call: TRBD1 (5 bases). Per germline, CDR1 MNHEY and CDR2 SVGAGI. Deletions cut 6 bases from V and 1 base from J, with 9 bases between. This CDR3 spans 13 amino acids. CDR3 nucleotides: TGTGCCAGCAGGCTTCAGGGGAACACTGAAGCTTTCTTT. Residues: CASRLQGNTEAFF.

This clone was detected only a few times. The chain links TRBV10-3 to TRBJ1-4; 9 bases align to TRBD1. Germline CDR1 ENHRY, CDR2 SYGVKD. V dropped 11 bases and J dropped 5; count of bases not matched to a gene: 6. This CDR3 spans 13 amino acids. CDR3 protein: CAAKGQGNEKLFF. DNA of the CDR3: TGTGCCGCCAAGGGACAGGGAAATGAAAAACTGTTTTTT.

The CDR3 coding sequence is TGTGCCAGCAGCCAATTGGACAGGGTGGCCTATGGCTACACCTTC. Protein: CASSQLDRVAYGYTF. The J gene is TRBJ1-2, the V gene TRBV3-1 (or the pseudogene TRBV3-2), with 8 bases matching TRBD1. This CDR3 is 15 amino acids long. The V gene's germline CDR1 is LGHDT and CDR2 YNNKEL (reference sequence). V lost 2 bases and J lost 4; bases outside the gene matches: 6.

This clone was detected only once. The chain uses TRBV10-1 and TRBJ2-1, with 10 bases that match TRBD2. The V and J ends lost 8 bases and 7 bases, in that order; junction bases with no gene match: 8. Germline V lookup: CDR1 WNHNN, CDR2 SYGVQD (reference sequence). The CDR3 contains 14 residues. CDR3 residues: CASGDQREGNEQFF. CDR3 coding DNA: TGCGCCAGCGGGGACCAGCGGGAGGGGAATGAGCAGTTCTTC.

The V call is TRBV5-1, the J call TRBJ2-7; 8 bases are a match to TRBD1. J was trimmed by 0 bases and V by 4 bases; bases with no gene match: 6. The germline CDR1 and CDR2 sequences are SGHRS and YFSETQ. This CDR3 has 15 amino acids. The CDR3 DNA sequence: TGCGCCAGCAGCCCCTGGACAGGGACCTCCTACGAGCAGTACTTC. Its protein is CASSPWTGTSYEQYF.

This rearrangement joins TRBV6-5 to TRBJ2-1; TRBD1 matches 7 bases. Germline trimming cut 4 bases from V and 0 bases from J; bases unmatched to any gene: 6. In germline, CDR1 is MNHEY, CDR2 SVGAGI. The CDR3 is 16 residues long. This CDR3 reads CASSSQGSSSYNEQFF. CDR3 DNA sequence: TGTGCCAGCAGTTCACAGGGGTCGAGCTCCTACAATGAGCAGTTCTTC.

The rearrangement links TRBV5-5 to TRBJ2-3; 8 nucleotides line up with TRBD1. The CDR3 length is 14 residues. In germline, CDR1 is SGHKS, CDR2 YYEKEE (reference sequence). V was clipped by 4 bases and J by 1 base; unmatched bases: 2. The CDR3 is CASSPDRGTDTQYF. The CDR3 coding sequence is TGTGCCAGCAGCCCGGACAGGGGCACAGATACGCAGTATTTT.

This CDR3 is CASSVGTDYEQYF. Written as DNA, the CDR3 is TGTGCCAGCAGTGTAGGGACAGACTACGAGCAGTACTTC. The chain couples TRBV2 to TRBJ2-7, with 7 bases lining up with TRBD1. The V gene's germline CDR1 is SNHLY and CDR2 FYNNEI. After removal of 4 bases from V and 3 bases from J, the junction contained 3 bases not matched to a gene. The CDR3 covers 13 residues.

V gene TRBV10-3 combines with J gene TRBJ2-7; 14 bases line up with TRBD2. Germline V gene data show CDR1 as ENHRY and CDR2 as SYGVKD. The CDR3 covers 15 residues. J gave up 4 bases and V 6 bases, and 5 bases lay outside the gene matches. CDR3 DNA: TGTGCCATCAGGGAGACTAGCGGGGGGGCGTACGAGCAGTACTTC. It translates to CAIRETSGGAYEQYF.

The CDR3 nucleotides are TGTGCCAGAAGCCGGCCGATTATGACAGGGGGAACCTACAATGAGCAGTTCTTC. It encodes CARSRPIMTGGTYNEQFF. The gene calls are TRBV5-3 and TRBJ2-1, with 9 bases aligning to TRBD1. TRBV5-3 qualifies as an ORF whose function is uncertain. The CDR3 is 18 residues long. V gave up 4 bases and J gave up 2 bases; unmatched junction bases: 13.

The V and J genes are TRBV6-1 and TRBJ1-2; 9 bases align to TRBD1. J gave up 2 bases and V 3 bases, and 16 bases lay outside the gene matches. CDR1 and CDR2 (germline): MNHNS, SASEGT. The CDR3 sequence is 19 residues long. CDR3 in DNA: TGTGCCAGCAGTGACCTCGATAGAAACAGGGGGCGTACGAACTATGGCTACACCTTC. This gives the protein CASSDLDRNRGRTNYGYTF.

In its sample, this clone was seen a few times. This specimen includes other DNA sequences encoding the same CDR3. This chain uses TRBV6-5 with TRBJ1-4, with TRBD1 matching over 7 bases. The CDR3 has 15 residues. The V gene's germline CDR1 is MNHEY and CDR2 SVGAGI. V lost 3 bases to trimming and J lost 5 bases; unmatched junction nucleotides: 6. CDR3 sequence (DNA): TGTGCCAGCAGTTATTCCGGGACAGCAAATGAAAAACTGTTTTTT. Residues: CASSYSGTANEKLFF.

The chain carries TRBV30 and TRBJ1-1; 9 nucleotides line up with TRBD1. This CDR3 contains 16 residues. CDR1 and CDR2 from the germline V gene are GTSNPN and SVGIG (reference sequence). V lost 2 bases and J lost 2; bases outside the gene matches: 9. CDR3 DNA: TGTGCCTGGAGTCCATTTAAGGACAGGGGAAACACTGAAGCTTTCTTT. It translates to CAWSPFKDRGNTEAFF.

DNA of the CDR3: TGTGCCAGCAGCGTAGTCAGGGTAGGCAATCAGCCCCAGCATTTT. Amino acid sequence: CASSVVRVGNQPQHF. The chain links TRBV9 to TRBJ1-5, with D possibly matching TRBD1 (5 bases). Trimming stripped 0 bases from V and 2 bases from J, with 9 bases between. The CDR3 totals 15 residues. Germline V gene data show CDR1 as SGDLS and CDR2 as YYNGEE.

This chain uses TRBV20-1 with TRBJ2-7; D not certain. This CDR3 comprises 11 residues. Trimming pared 6 bases from V and 6 bases from J, leaving 12 bases between. Germline lookup yields CDR1 DFQATT and CDR2 SNEGSKA (reference sequence). The CDR3 nucleotides read TGCAGTGCCCGAGGTTCGGGCGAGCAGTACTTC. It translates to CSARGSGEQYF.

The J gene is TRBJ1-1, the V gene TRBV5-6; 9 bases map to TRBD1. CDR3 length: 17 residues. Trimming removed 0 bases from V and 5 bases from J; junction bases left unmatched: 11. Germline loops: CDR1 SGHDT, CDR2 YYEEEE. DNA of the CDR3: TGTGCCAGCAGCTTGGAGGGACAGGGAAGGGTTGGGACTGAAGCTTTCTTT. Translating gives CASSLEGQGRVGTEAFF.